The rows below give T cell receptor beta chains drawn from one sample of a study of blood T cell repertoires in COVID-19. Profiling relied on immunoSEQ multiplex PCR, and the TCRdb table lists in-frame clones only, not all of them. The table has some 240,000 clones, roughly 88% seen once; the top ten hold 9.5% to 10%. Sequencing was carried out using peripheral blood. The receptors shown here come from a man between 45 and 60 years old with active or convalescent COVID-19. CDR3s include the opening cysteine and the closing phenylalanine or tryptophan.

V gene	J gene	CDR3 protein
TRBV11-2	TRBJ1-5	CASSLDLGDSQHF
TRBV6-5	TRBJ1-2	CASRGIFDGYTF
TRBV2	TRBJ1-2	CASMRESNNYGYTF
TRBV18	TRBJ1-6	CASSQQGLLFNSPLHF
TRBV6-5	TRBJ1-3	CASRTGAQGNTIYF
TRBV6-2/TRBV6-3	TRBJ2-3	CASSYSSPAGAAITDTQYF
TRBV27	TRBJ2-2	CASTSANSGVSGELFF
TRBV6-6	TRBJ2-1	CASRPLVSLYNEQFF
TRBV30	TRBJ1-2	CAWSSVQGAGGYTF
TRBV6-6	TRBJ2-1	CASSYLAGDSYNEQFF
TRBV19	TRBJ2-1	CASSSGAHEQFF
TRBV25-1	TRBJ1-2	CASSEYNRGREGYTF
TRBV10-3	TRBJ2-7	CAISREWGSSYEQYF
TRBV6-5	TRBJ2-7	CASSYGGSTHYEQYF
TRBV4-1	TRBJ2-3	CASSLRTGRVGDTQYF
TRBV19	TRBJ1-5	CASSPSRRFDQPQHF
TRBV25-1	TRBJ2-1	CASSQTGASNEQFF
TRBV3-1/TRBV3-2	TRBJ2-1	CASSQGLTGAHNEQFF
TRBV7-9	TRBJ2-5	CASSPWPGDTQETQYF
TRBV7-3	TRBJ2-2	CASSLTGGATTGELFF
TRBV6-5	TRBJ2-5	CASSYSGGTYQETQYF
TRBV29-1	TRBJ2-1	CSVPGLAAFGSYNEQFF
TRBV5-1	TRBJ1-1	CASSTRGGMNTEAFF
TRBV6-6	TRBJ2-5	CASSSGLGGQETQYF
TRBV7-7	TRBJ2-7	CASSLGTGSSYEQYF
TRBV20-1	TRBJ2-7	CSAGTSSEQYF
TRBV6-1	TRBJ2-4	CASSESVAGIIAKNIQYF
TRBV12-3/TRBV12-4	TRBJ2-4	CASSLAGNIQYF
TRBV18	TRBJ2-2	CASSARQTTGELFF
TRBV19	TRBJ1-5	CASSIDLGEGQPQHF
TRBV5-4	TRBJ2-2	CASSPDTGELFF
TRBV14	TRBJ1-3	CASSQIGQGAYGNTIYF
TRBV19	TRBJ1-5	CASSIYGQGNQPQHF
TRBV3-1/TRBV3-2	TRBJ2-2	CASSPTSGRGLAGELFF
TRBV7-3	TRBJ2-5	CASIPETPGLAPLETQYF
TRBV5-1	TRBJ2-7	CASSPDSSYEQYF
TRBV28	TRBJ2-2	CASSPLSGLAGTGELFF
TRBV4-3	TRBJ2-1	CASSQGTGRPYNEQFF
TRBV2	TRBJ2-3	CASSERGMGTDTQYF
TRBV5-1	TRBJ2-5	CASSTWGGTRGAQYF
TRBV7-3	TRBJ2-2	CASSLIAGTGELFF
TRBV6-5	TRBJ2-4	CASSYSLQSAKNIQYF
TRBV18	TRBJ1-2	CASSPVGLEGYGYTF
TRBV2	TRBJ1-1	CASRPGKNTEAFF
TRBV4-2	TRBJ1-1	CASSQATGALAFF
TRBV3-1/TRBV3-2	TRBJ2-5	CASSQGGTLGETQYF
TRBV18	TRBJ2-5	CASSPTDLETQYF
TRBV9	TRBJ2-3	CASSVGLRTGVITDTQYF
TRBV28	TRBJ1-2	CASSDGAQDNYGYTF
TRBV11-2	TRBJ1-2	CASSSTGIGYTF